These T cell receptor beta chains were read from a single sample in a study of spatial heterogeneity in lung cancer. TCRdb itself ran the 5' RACE reads through MiXCR, one entry per CDR3 protein. The table lists around 40,000 distinct CDR3 sequences, around 5.2% of them singletons. Sample: PBMCs, taken at surgery. These receptors originate from a female donor with early-stage non-small cell lung cancer. Each CDR3 is given with its conserved first and last residue. D genes are given only for firm matches. Expanded clones are given a class, and other clones once, few, many or no size at all.

>TRBD1|-|TRBJ2-2|TRBV2
TGTGCCAGCAGTACCCCCCTCAGGACAGGGCTAAACACCGGGGAGCTGTTTTTT
CASSTPLRTGLNTGELFF
>TRBD1|many|TRBJ2-7|TRBV28
TGTGCCAGCAGGACGGACAGGCACCCCTCCTACGAGCAGTACTTC
CASRTDRHPSYEQYF
>-|many|TRBJ1-5|TRBV2
TGTGCCAGCCGGAGGGATAGCAATCAGCCCCAGCATTTT
CASRRDSNQPQHF
>-|-|TRBJ1-2|TRBV27
TGTGCCAGCAGTTTATCAGCGTTCTATGGCTACACCTTC
CASSLSAFYGYTF
>TRBD1|many|TRBJ1-1|TRBV2
TGTGCCACCCTCCGGGACAGGGGATTCGGGGGGACTGAAGCTTTCTTT
CATLRDRGFGGTEAFF
>-|-|TRBJ1-5|TRBV12-5
TGTGCTAGTGGTTTGGGAGAGGTTAGCAATCAGCCCCAGCATTTT
CASGLGEVSNQPQHF
>-|few|TRBJ2-2|TRBV20-1
TGCAGTGCTAGCCTAGCGAGCACCGGGGAGCTGTTTTTT
CSASLASTGELFF
>TRBD1|-|TRBJ1-2|TRBV5-1
TGCGCCAGCAGCACCCTAACAGGGGGCTCTTCTCATGGCTACACCTTC
CASSTLTGGSSHGYTF
>TRBD1|few|TRBJ1-5|TRBV3-1
TGTGCCAGCAGCCGCTCGGACAGGGGAGAAAATCAGCCCCAGCATTTT
CASSRSDRGENQPQHF
>TRBD1|many|TRBJ1-1|TRBV20-1
TGCAGTGCTAGAAGCGGGGACAGGGGGCGCGACACTGAAGCTTTCTTT
CSARSGDRGRDTEAFF
>TRBD2|many|TRBJ2-2|TRBV10-1
TGCGCCAGCAGTGAAGCGGGGACCGGGGAGCTGTTTTTT
CASSEAGTGELFF
>-|many|TRBJ2-3|TRBV10-2
TGCGCCAGCAGTGAGACTACCTTGTGGGATACGCAGTATTTT
CASSETTLWDTQYF
>-|few|TRBJ2-2|TRBV18
TGTGCCAGCTCACCGCCCGACTGGAACACCGGGGAGCTGTTTTTT
CASSPPDWNTGELFF
>TRBD2|-|TRBJ2-5|TRBV28
TGTGCCAGCAGTTCCCCCCCAGGGGCAGCCCTTGGCGGGGGGGTCCAAGAGACCCAGTACTTC
CASSSPPGAALGGGVQETQYF
>-|many|TRBJ1-5|TRBV10-2
TGCGCCAGCTACCCTGGATATAGCAATCAGCCCCAGCATTTT
CASYPGYSNQPQHF
>-|many|TRBJ2-7|TRBV7-9
TGTGCCAGCAGCTTCCTCCGGGGGCGCGCCGAGCAGTACTTC
CASSFLRGRAEQYF
>-|many|TRBJ2-7|TRBV12-3/TRBV12-4
TGTGCCATTTATAAATTGGCACTTCAAGAGCAGTACTTC
CAIYKLALQEQYF
>TRBD1|many|TRBJ2-1|TRBV7-2
TGTGCCAGCAGGTCCATTGTTGGGACAGGGGTCCATGAGCAGTTCTTC
CASRSIVGTGVHEQFF
>TRBD1|many|TRBJ2-2|TRBV25-1
TGTGCCAGCAGTCCCCCGCTGACAGGGTTCGGCGGGGAGCTGTTTTTT
CASSPPLTGFGGELFF
>-|many|TRBJ2-5|TRBV6-1
TGTGCCAGCAGTGAAGCAAGACAGCTCTACGCCTACCAAGAGACCCAGTACTTC
CASSEARQLYAYQETQYF
>TRBD1|-|TRBJ2-5|TRBV15
TGTGCCACCAGCATCCGACAGGGGATGGGAGAGACCCAGTACTTC
CATSIRQGMGETQYF
>TRBD1|-|TRBJ2-5|TRBV7-9
TGTGCCAGCAGCCCCCTGACAGGGGCGGGGGAGACCCAGTACTTC
CASSPLTGAGETQYF
>-|many|TRBJ1-2|TRBV29-1
TGCAGCGTTGCCCAGACGAAATATGGCTACACCTTC
CSVAQTKYGYTF
>-|-|TRBJ1-2|TRBV6-1
TGTGCCAGCAGTCCTGGAGGGGGCTATGGCTACACCTTC
CASSPGGGYGYTF
>TRBD1|many|TRBJ1-6|TRBV20-1
TGCAGTGCTAGAGATCCGGGACAGGGGAGCTCACCCCTCCACTTT
CSARDPGQGSSPLHF
>-|few|TRBJ2-2|TRBV6-6
TGTGCCAGCAGTGAATTAAGGGCTGACGGGGAGCTGTTTTTT
CASSELRADGELFF
>-|-|TRBJ2-3|TRBV6-5
TGTGCCAGCAGTTTTGGGCTAGGAACGGATACGCAGTATTTT
CASSFGLGTDTQYF
>TRBD1|-|TRBJ1-2|TRBV12-3/TRBV12-4
TGTGCCAGCAGTCGGACAGGGGGCGGTATTGGCTACACCTTC
CASSRTGGGIGYTF
>TRBD2|-|TRBJ2-1|TRBV20-1
TGCAGTGCTCCCCAGGCCAGCGGGGGGGGCGTTTGGGCATACAATGAGCAGTTCTTC
CSAPQASGGGVWAYNEQFF
>-|few|TRBJ1-5|TRBV12-3/TRBV12-4
TGTGCCAGCAGTTTAGGGGGCATAGTAGGGAGCAATCAGCCCCAGCATTTT
CASSLGGIVGSNQPQHF
>-|many|TRBJ1-1|TRBV30
TGTGCCTGGTCTGGTGAGGCGAACACTGAAGCTTTCTTT
CAWSGEANTEAFF
>-|many|TRBJ1-1|TRBV29-1
TGCAGCGTTGAAGCTCACTTGAACACTGAAGCTTTCTTT
CSVEAHLNTEAFF
>TRBD1|many|TRBJ2-2|TRBV9
TGTGCCAGCAGCCCCCCCTTGGGACAGGGGATTCTGTTTTTT
CASSPPLGQGILFF
>TRBD1|few|TRBJ2-5|TRBV24-1
TGTGCCACCAGTGATGGGACAGGGGATAGAGAAGAGACCCAGTACTTC
CATSDGTGDREETQYF
>-|many|TRBJ1-1|TRBV5-6
TGTGCCAGCAGCCGAAGACAGCAGGATAGGAACACTGAAGCTTTCTTT
CASSRRQQDRNTEAFF
>-|-|TRBJ1-2|TRBV7-9
TGTGCCAGCGGCCCACTGGGGGCACAGGGCAAACCCTATGGCTACACCTTC
CASGPLGAQGKPYGYTF
>-|few|TRBJ2-1|TRBV20-1
TGCAGTGCTAGAGCCTCTAGCGCTCCTGAGCAGTTCTTC
CSARASSAPEQFF
>-|many|TRBJ1-2|TRBV5-4
TGTGCCAGCAGCCTCTCCCGAAAGGGGGATGGCTACACCTTC
CASSLSRKGDGYTF
>TRBD2|many|TRBJ2-3|TRBV20-1
TGCAGTGCTCCCCTCATGGCTAGCGGGGGCACAGATACGCAGTATTTT
CSAPLMASGGTDTQYF
>-|many|TRBJ1-1|TRBV3-2
TGTGCCAGCAGCCAAGATCCGGGCAGATACACTGAAGCTTTCTTT
CASSQDPGRYTEAFF
>TRBD1|few|TRBJ1-1|TRBV18
TGTGCCAGCTCACCTCCGACAGGGTATATGGCTGAAGCTTTCTTT
CASSPPTGYMAEAFF
>TRBD1|many|TRBJ2-7|TRBV20-1
TGCAGTGCTAGAGGGGACAGGGTTCTCTCCCTCCCCTACGAGCAGTACTTC
CSARGDRVLSLPYEQYF
>TRBD1|few|TRBJ1-2|TRBV6-4
TGTGTCACCGAACCGACAGGGGAATATGGCTACACCTTC
CVTEPTGEYGYTF
>TRBD1|many|TRBJ1-5|TRBV7-8
TGTGCCAGCAGCTTAAGAAGGGGGCATCAGCCCCAGCATTTT
CASSLRRGHQPQHF
>-|-|TRBJ2-2|TRBV2
TGTGCCAGCCGTGGCCACCGAGACACCGGGGAGCTGTTTTTT
CASRGHRDTGELFF
>TRBD1|many|TRBJ1-1|TRBV10-2
TGCGCCAGCAGTATTCCGGGACAGATAAACACTGAAGCTTTCTTT
CASSIPGQINTEAFF
>-|many|TRBJ2-3|TRBV7-8
TGTGCCAGCAGCTTAGGCCCCACAGGCCTTACGCAGTATTTT
CASSLGPTGLTQYF
>TRBD1|many|TRBJ1-1|TRBV9
TGTGCCAGCAGCGCGAACGGGGACAGAAACACTGAAGCTTTCTTT
CASSANGDRNTEAFF
>TRBD1|many|TRBJ1-1|TRBV12-3/TRBV12-4
TGTGCCAGCAGTCCTCGGACAGGAGGCTACACTGAAGCTTTCTTT
CASSPRTGGYTEAFF
>-|many|TRBJ2-7|TRBV5-6
TGTGCCAGCAGCCCTCGAGAGCAGTACTTC
CASSPREQYF